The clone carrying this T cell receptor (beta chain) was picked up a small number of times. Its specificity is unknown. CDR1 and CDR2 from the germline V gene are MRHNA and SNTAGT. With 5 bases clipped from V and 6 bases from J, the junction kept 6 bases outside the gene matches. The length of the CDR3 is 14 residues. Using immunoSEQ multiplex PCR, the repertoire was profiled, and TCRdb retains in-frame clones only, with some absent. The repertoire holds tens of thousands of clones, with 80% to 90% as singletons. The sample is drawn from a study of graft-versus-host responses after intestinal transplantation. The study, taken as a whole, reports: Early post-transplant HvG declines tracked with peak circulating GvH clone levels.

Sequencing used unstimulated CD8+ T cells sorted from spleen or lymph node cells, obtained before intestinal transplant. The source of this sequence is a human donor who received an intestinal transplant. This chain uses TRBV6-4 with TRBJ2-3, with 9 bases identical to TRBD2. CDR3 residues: CASSPSGESDTQYF. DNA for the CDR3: TGTGCCAGCAGTCCTAGCGGGGAGTCCGATACGCAGTATTTT.